This is a list of T cell receptor beta chains from one sample in a study of blood T cell repertoires in COVID-19. Clones were sequenced by immunoSEQ multiplex PCR, and TCRdb holds only the in-frame ones, with some missing. In the table there are 330,000 or so clones, about 92% of which are singletons. Sequencing was carried out using peripheral blood. The receptors originated from a woman in her sixties with COVID-19, enrolled during active disease. Both conserved end residues are part of each CDR3. A D gene is named only where the DNA matches it firmly. Where a row states a size, it is once, few, many or the class of an expanded clone; other rows omit it.

CDR3aa: CASSNGHGVEFYGYTF
CDR3nt: TGTGCCAGCAGCAATGGACACGGAGTCGAGTTCTATGGCTACACCTTC
d_gene: -
len: 16
j_gene: TRBJ1-2
abundance: -
v_gene: TRBV21-1

CDR3aa: CASRISSPLHF
CDR3nt: TGTGCCAGCAGGATCAGTTCACCCCTCCACTTT
d_gene: -
len: 11
j_gene: TRBJ1-6
abundance: -
v_gene: TRBV2

CDR3aa: CASSADRGNTEAFF
CDR3nt: TGTGCCAGCAGCGCCGACAGGGGGAACACTGAAGCTTTCTTT
d_gene: TRBD1
len: 14
j_gene: TRBJ1-1
abundance: -
v_gene: TRBV5-8

CDR3aa: CASSVGGADTQYF
CDR3nt: TGTGCCAGCAGCGTAGGGGGAGCAGATACGCAGTATTTT
d_gene: -
len: 13
j_gene: TRBJ2-3
abundance: -
v_gene: TRBV9

CDR3aa: CASTPYGLGTETQYF
CDR3nt: TGTGCCAGCACCCCCTATGGACTAGGAACAGAGACCCAGTACTTC
d_gene: TRBD2
len: 15
j_gene: TRBJ2-5
abundance: -
v_gene: TRBV7-2

CDR3aa: CAISQTSGGAGSGELFF
CDR3nt: TGTGCCATCAGTCAGACTAGCGGGGGGGCCGGATCCGGGGAGCTGTTTTTT
d_gene: TRBD2
len: 17
j_gene: TRBJ2-2
abundance: -
v_gene: TRBV10-3

CDR3aa: CASSWGAGQPQHF
CDR3nt: TGTGCCAGCAGTTGGGGTGCGGGACAGCCCCAGCATTTT
d_gene: -
len: 13
j_gene: TRBJ1-5
abundance: -
v_gene: TRBV27

CDR3aa: CASRAGQYNQPQHF
CDR3nt: TGTGCCAGCAGGGCTGGACAGTACAATCAGCCCCAGCATTTT
d_gene: -
len: 14
j_gene: TRBJ1-5
abundance: -
v_gene: TRBV2

CDR3aa: CASSLSAYEQYF
CDR3nt: TGTGCCAGCAGCTTGAGCGCCTACGAGCAGTACTTC
d_gene: -
len: 12
j_gene: TRBJ2-7
abundance: -
v_gene: TRBV7-8

CDR3aa: CASSRLGGSYGYTF
CDR3nt: TGTGCCAGCAGCCGTTTAGGAGGGAGCTATGGCTACACCTTC
d_gene: -
len: 14
j_gene: TRBJ1-2
abundance: -
v_gene: TRBV5-6

CDR3aa: CASIQGTGAGYTF
CDR3nt: TGTGCCAGTATCCAAGGGACAGGGGCTGGCTACACCTTC
d_gene: TRBD1
len: 13
j_gene: TRBJ1-2
abundance: once
v_gene: TRBV19

CDR3aa: CASSLGLGGPPPGNEQFF
CDR3nt: TGTGCCAGCAGCTTAGGGCTAGGTGGACCCCCCCCGGGGAATGAGCAGTTCTTC
d_gene: -
len: 18
j_gene: TRBJ2-1
abundance: -
v_gene: TRBV7-2

CDR3aa: CASSSPGRGTYNEQFF
CDR3nt: TGTGCCAGCAGCTCTCCCGGGCGGGGGACTTACAATGAGCAGTTCTTC
d_gene: TRBD2
len: 16
j_gene: TRBJ2-1
abundance: -
v_gene: TRBV7-3

CDR3aa: CASSPDRGRSPLHF
CDR3nt: TGTGCCAGCTCACCCGACAGGGGAAGATCACCCCTCCACTTT
d_gene: TRBD1
len: 14
j_gene: TRBJ1-6
abundance: -
v_gene: TRBV18

CDR3aa: CASSPLGTGEDEQFF
CDR3nt: TGTGCCAGCAGCCCCCTCGGGACTGGGGAGGATGAGCAGTTCTTC
d_gene: -
len: 15
j_gene: TRBJ2-1
abundance: -
v_gene: TRBV9

CDR3aa: CASGWTGGTDTQYF
CDR3nt: TGTGCCAGCGGGTGGACAGGCGGCACAGATACGCAGTATTTT
d_gene: TRBD1
len: 14
j_gene: TRBJ2-3
abundance: -
v_gene: TRBV27

CDR3aa: CASSATGSYYEQYF
CDR3nt: TGTGCCAGCAGCGCCACAGGGAGTTACTACGAGCAGTACTTC
d_gene: -
len: 14
j_gene: TRBJ2-7
abundance: -
v_gene: TRBV5-4

CDR3aa: CASSTGTGREQYF
CDR3nt: TGTGCCAGCAGCACCGGGACAGGTCGCGAGCAGTACTTC
d_gene: TRBD1
len: 13
j_gene: TRBJ2-7
abundance: -
v_gene: TRBV7-9

CDR3aa: CASSEGQSKGNTEAFF
CDR3nt: TGTGCCAGCAGTGAGGGACAGTCCAAGGGTAACACTGAAGCTTTCTTT
d_gene: TRBD1
len: 16
j_gene: TRBJ1-1
abundance: -
v_gene: TRBV2

CDR3aa: CASSLPGNLNIQYF
CDR3nt: TGCGCCAGCAGCTTGCCAGGGAATTTAAACATTCAGTACTTC
d_gene: -
len: 14
j_gene: TRBJ2-4
abundance: once
v_gene: TRBV5-1

CDR3aa: CASSGLRQGNTEAFF
CDR3nt: TGTGCCAGCAGTGGACTCCGACAGGGGAACACTGAAGCTTTCTTT
d_gene: TRBD1
len: 15
j_gene: TRBJ1-1
abundance: -
v_gene: TRBV28

CDR3aa: CASSSRDRGMNTEAFF
CDR3nt: TGTGCCAGCAGCTCAAGGGACAGGGGGATGAACACTGAAGCTTTCTTT
d_gene: TRBD1
len: 16
j_gene: TRBJ1-1
abundance: -
v_gene: TRBV13

CDR3aa: CAISDREGETQYF
CDR3nt: TGTGCCATCAGTGACAGGGAAGGAGAGACCCAGTACTTC
d_gene: -
len: 13
j_gene: TRBJ2-5
abundance: -
v_gene: TRBV10-3

CDR3aa: CASSPFTGGSNTGELFF
CDR3nt: TGTGCCAGCAGCCCTTTTACAGGGGGCTCGAACACCGGGGAGCTGTTTTTT
d_gene: TRBD1
len: 17
j_gene: TRBJ2-2
abundance: -
v_gene: TRBV27

CDR3aa: CASSRGTEAFF
CDR3nt: TGTGCCAGCAGTCGGGGAACTGAAGCTTTCTTT
d_gene: -
len: 11
j_gene: TRBJ1-1
abundance: once
v_gene: TRBV2

CDR3aa: CASSRLAGGSEQFF
CDR3nt: TGTGCCAGCAGCCGACTAGCGGGGGGCAGTGAGCAGTTCTTC
d_gene: TRBD2
len: 14
j_gene: TRBJ2-1
abundance: -
v_gene: TRBV6-5

CDR3aa: CASSRRAGKSRAYEQYF
CDR3nt: TGTGCCAGCAGCAGGAGGGCCGGGAAATCCAGGGCCTACGAGCAGTACTTC
d_gene: -
len: 17
j_gene: TRBJ2-7
abundance: -
v_gene: TRBV21-1

CDR3aa: CASSLVGGASSTDTQYF
CDR3nt: TGTGCCAGCAGCTTAGTCGGGGGGGCCTCTAGCACAGATACGCAGTATTTT
d_gene: TRBD2
len: 17
j_gene: TRBJ2-3
abundance: -
v_gene: TRBV7-8

CDR3aa: CASSLVNRGTDTQYF
CDR3nt: TGTGCCAGCAGCTTAGTGAACAGGGGTACAGATACGCAGTATTTT
d_gene: TRBD1
len: 15
j_gene: TRBJ2-3
abundance: once
v_gene: TRBV7-8

CDR3aa: CASSQVSGVSYEQYF
CDR3nt: TGCGCCAGCAGCCAAGTCAGCGGGGTTTCCTACGAGCAGTACTTC
d_gene: TRBD2
len: 15
j_gene: TRBJ2-7
abundance: -
v_gene: TRBV4-1

CDR3aa: CASSDPGKEATGELFF
CDR3nt: TGTGCCAGCAGTGATCCGGGAAAAGAAGCCACCGGGGAGCTGTTTTTT
d_gene: -
len: 16
j_gene: TRBJ2-2
abundance: -
v_gene: TRBV2

CDR3aa: CASSELHMNTEAFF
CDR3nt: TGTGCCAGCAGTGAACTGCACATGAACACTGAAGCTTTCTTT
d_gene: -
len: 14
j_gene: TRBJ1-1
abundance: -
v_gene: TRBV2

CDR3aa: CASLESESSYNSPLHF
CDR3nt: TGTGCCAGCTTAGAAAGCGAGAGCTCCTATAATTCACCCCTCCACTTT
d_gene: -
len: 16
j_gene: TRBJ1-6
abundance: -
v_gene: TRBV6-6

CDR3aa: CASSPSTGNTIYF
CDR3nt: TGTGCCAGCAGCCCATCAACTGGAAACACCATATATTTT
d_gene: -
len: 13
j_gene: TRBJ1-3
abundance: -
v_gene: TRBV9